Shown below are 23 T cell receptor beta chains from a single sample sequenced in a study of blood T cell repertoires in COVID-19. Repertoires were generated with immunoSEQ multiplex PCR, while TCRdb's copy carries only in-frame clones and drops some. The sample lists some 230,000 clones; approximately 83% were seen once. The sequencing sample was made of PBMCs or T cells enriched from blood (not recorded which). The receptors were sampled from a woman in her thirties or forties with acute COVID-19.

This chain links TRBV5-6 with TRBJ1-1; TRBD1 agrees at 10 bases. Germline CDR1 SGHDT, CDR2 YYEEEE. J was trimmed by 4 bases and V by 1 base; bases with no gene match: 4. The CDR3 consists of 15 residues. The CDR3 spells CASSLRQGASTEAFF. Here the CDR3 DNA reads TGTGCCAGCAGCTTGAGACAGGGGGCGTCCACTGAAGCTTTCTTT.

This chain links TRBV27 with TRBJ2-7; possibly TRBD1 for D (6 bases). With 2 bases removed from V and 5 bases from J, the gap between germline ends came to 10 bases. This CDR3 comprises 13 residues. Germline CDR1 MNHEY, CDR2 SMNVEV (reference sequence). CDR3 sequence reads: CASSLAQGNEQYF. The CDR3 coding sequence is TGTGCCAGCAGTTTAGCCCAGGGGAACGAGCAGTACTTC.

V is TRBV19 and J is TRBJ2-1, with 10 bases matching TRBD2. V gave up 1 base and J gave up 9 bases; unmatched junction bases: 9. Germline-derived CDR1 and CDR2 are LNHDA and SQIVND (reference sequence). CDR3 size: 16 residues. CDR3 in amino acids: CASSIASGGPRFEQFF. The CDR3 nucleotides read TGTGCCAGTAGTATAGCTAGCGGGGGCCCACGTTTTGAGCAGTTCTTC.

This clone was detected once. J is TRBJ2-1 and V is TRBV20-1; possibly TRBD1 for D (5 bases). The V end was cut by 3 bases, the J end by 4 bases, with 7 bases between. Germline CDR1 is DFQATT and CDR2 is SNEGSKA (reference sequence). The CDR3 is 12 residues long. CDR3 protein: CSASRQYNEQFF. The CDR3 DNA follows: TGCAGTGCTAGTAGACAGTACAATGAGCAGTTCTTC.

The gene calls are TRBV30 and TRBJ2-1; TRBD2 matches at 10 bases. Germline values: CDR1 GTSNPN, CDR2 SVGIG (reference sequence). V lost 4 bases, J lost 9 bases, and 6 bases stayed unmatched. The CDR3 covers 13 residues. The CDR3 sequence: CAWTSGSTVEQFF. Written as DNA, the CDR3 is TGTGCCTGGACTAGCGGGAGTACCGTTGAGCAGTTCTTC.

The J gene is TRBJ2-7, the V gene TRBV5-1; a weak D match, TRBD1 (5 bases). Germline V CDR1 and CDR2: SGHRS, YFSETQ. This CDR3 has 13 amino acids. Trimming shortened V by 3 bases and J by 1 base, and 8 bases separated the two germline ends. CDR3 in DNA: TGCGCCAGCAGCTCTCGGACATCCTACGAGCAGTACTTC. Translated: CASSSRTSYEQYF.

This sequence joins TRBV5-1 and TRBJ2-7, with D maybe TRBD1 (7 bases). The ends were cut back, 2 bases at V and 4 bases at J, with 13 bases in the middle. Germline V gene data show CDR1 as SGHRS and CDR2 as YFSETQ. The CDR3 contains 14 residues. The CDR3 region has the DNA TGCGCCAGCAGCTTAGCGACAGGGAGGTACGAGCAGTACTTC. Its translation: CASSLATGRYEQYF. Combining the CDR3 with reference TRBV5-1 and TRBJ2-7 gives the whole variable domain KAGVTQTPRYLIKTRGQQVTLSCSPISGHRSVSWYQQTPGQGLQFLFEYFSETQRNKGNFPGRFSGRQFSNSRSEMNVSTLELGDSALYLCASSLATGRYEQYFGPGTRLTVT.

This chain connects TRBV3-1 (or the pseudogene TRBV3-2) to TRBJ1-1; D perhaps matches TRBD1 (5 bases). Germline V gene data show CDR1 as LGHDT and CDR2 as YNNKEL (reference sequence). The CDR3 spans 15 residues. V gave up 3 bases and J gave up 5 bases, with 16 bases separating them. The CDR3 bases are TGTGCCAGCAGCCAGATGCCGGGGGGAGGGACTGAAGCTTTCTTT. Translation: CASSQMPGGGTEAFF.

The chain is built from TRBV4-2 and TRBJ2-1, with D unresolved. The CDR3 sequence is 16 residues long. Per the germline V gene, CDR1 is LGHNA and CDR2 is YNFKEQ. V was trimmed by 0 bases and J by 8 bases, leaving 17 bases between them. CDR3 sequence: CASSQDNPTTRDEQFF. In DNA, the CDR3 is TGTGCCAGCAGCCAAGATAACCCCACTACTCGTGATGAGCAGTTCTTC.

This sequence joins TRBV7-3 and TRBJ1-1, with D perhaps TRBD1 (5 bases). The ends were cut back, 5 bases at V and 5 bases at J, with 12 bases in the middle. The germline gives CDR1 SGHTA, CDR2 FQGTGA. The CDR3 has 13 residues. Written as DNA, the CDR3 is TGTGCCAGCAGCGCCCAGGGAGGAACTGAAGCTTTCTTT. Translation: CASSAQGGTEAFF.

This CDR3 is CASSIRDRGEAFF. The CDR3 DNA reads as TGCGCCAGCAGCATCCGGGACAGGGGGGAAGCTTTCTTT. This chain connects TRBV5-1 to TRBJ1-1; 11 bases align to TRBD1. Per germline, CDR1 SGHRS and CDR2 YFSETQ. The CDR3 runs 13 residues. The trim removed 4 bases at V and 8 bases at J, leaving 4 bases unmatched.

The chain carries TRBV10-3 and TRBJ1-1; TRBD1 aligns across 7 bases. The CDR3 contains 13 residues. Per the germline V gene, CDR1 is ENHRY and CDR2 is SYGVKD. After removal of 6 bases from V and 0 bases from J, the junction contained 1 base not matched to a gene. In nucleotides, the CDR3 is TGTGCCATCAGGACAGGGATGAACACTGAAGCTTTCTTT. Translated: CAIRTGMNTEAFF.

About this clone: Other nucleotide sequences in the sample specify the same CDR3. The gene calls are TRBV12-3 or TRBV12-4 and TRBJ2-7; 8 positions match TRBD1. The CDR3 loop spans 13 amino acids. With 3 bases clipped from V and 3 bases from J, the junction kept 1 base outside the gene matches. The CDR3 DNA sequence: TGTGCCAGCAGTTTTACAGGGGGCTACGAGCAGTACTTC. Translation: CASSFTGGYEQYF.

CDR3 nucleotides: TGTGCCAGCAGGACAGGGGGTAGTTTGAACACTGAAGCTTTCTTT. Protein: CASRTGGSLNTEAFF. J is TRBJ1-1 and V is TRBV11-2, with 9 bases aligning to TRBD1. From germline, CDR1 is SGHAT and CDR2 FQNNGV. The length of the CDR3 is 15 residues. J gave up 0 bases and V 6 bases, and 5 bases lay outside the gene matches.

The V gene is TRBV6-5, the J gene TRBJ2-5; D possibly corresponds to TRBD1 (5 bases). Per the germline V gene, CDR1 is MNHEY and CDR2 is SVGAGI. V lost 5 bases, J lost 2 bases, and 9 bases lay in between. This CDR3 is 13 amino acids long. The CDR3 loop reads CASSTRVQETQYF. CDR3 sequence (DNA): TGTGCCAGCAGTACCAGGGTGCAAGAGACCCAGTACTTC.

This chain connects TRBV7-9 to TRBJ2-2; D is unclear. The CDR3 contains 12 residues. V was cut by 3 bases and J by 6 bases, with 5 bases left in between. Germline assignment: CDR1 SEHNR and CDR2 FQNEAQ (reference sequence). CDR3 in amino acids: CASSFYSGELFF. As DNA, the CDR3 is TGTGCCAGCAGCTTTTATTCCGGGGAGCTGTTTTTT.

Written as DNA, the CDR3 is TGTGCCAGCTCACCGCAGGGTTCAGATACGCAGTATTTT. The encoded protein is CASSPQGSDTQYF. This chain uses TRBV18 with TRBJ2-3, with D tentatively TRBD1 (5 bases). The CDR3 runs 13 residues. Trimming stripped 3 bases from V and 4 bases from J, with 8 bases between. CDR1 and CDR2 (germline): KGHSH, LQKENI.

This clone has only a few counts. This chain links TRBV5-6 with TRBJ1-1; D unresolved. V was shortened by 1 base and J by 0 bases, with 7 bases between the two germline ends. Germline V gene data show CDR1 as SGHDT and CDR2 as YYEEEE. The CDR3 is made up of 14 amino acids. The CDR3 bases are TGTGCCAGCAGCTTGCGGAGATTGAACACTGAAGCTTTCTTT. Translated, it gives CASSLRRLNTEAFF.

This clone was counted a few times. The chain is built from TRBV11-2 and TRBJ1-1; no clear D. The CDR3 spans 14 residues. Trimming pared 0 bases from V and 7 bases from J, leaving 12 bases between. CDR1 and CDR2 (germline): SGHAT, FQNNGV. The CDR3 is CASSLDGNRGEAFF. The CDR3 nucleotides are TGTGCCAGCAGCTTAGATGGGAACCGGGGTGAAGCTTTCTTT.

This clone was observed a single time. The chain combines TRBV30 with TRBJ2-2; 12 bases are shared with TRBD2. With V trimmed by 2 bases and J by 5 bases, 3 bases remained unmatched. The CDR3 loop spans 15 amino acids. In germline, CDR1 is GTSNPN, CDR2 SVGIG (reference sequence). In nucleotides, the CDR3 is TGTGCCTGGAGTAAGGGACTAGCGGGTACCGGGGAGCTGTTTTTT. It is translated as CAWSKGLAGTGELFF.

Here the CDR3 reads CASTGTSGTDTQYF. The CDR3 DNA reads as TGTGCCAGCACCGGGACTAGCGGCACAGATACGCAGTATTTT. The chain has TRBV18 and TRBJ2-3; 10 bases are shared with TRBD2. Per germline, CDR1 KGHSH and CDR2 LQKENI. The V segment lost 8 bases and the J segment 1 base; nucleotides outside the gene matches: 3. The CDR3 sequence is 14 residues long.

The V and J genes are TRBV28 and TRBJ1-6, with D perhaps matching TRBD1 (5 bases). Germline CDR1 and CDR2: MDHEN and SYDVKM. Deletions cut 2 bases from V and 5 bases from J, with 10 bases between. This CDR3 region has 15 residues. CDR3 sequence reads: CASSLAGTNNSPLHF. The DNA for the CDR3 is TGTGCCAGCAGTTTAGCCGGGACTAATAATTCACCCCTCCACTTT.

V gene TRBV7-2 combines with J gene TRBJ1-4; a possible D gene is TRBD1 (6 bases). This CDR3 region has 14 residues. In germline, CDR1 is SGHTA, CDR2 FQGNSA. V lost 1 base, J lost 6 bases, and 9 bases lay in between. Here the CDR3 DNA reads TGTGCCAGCAGCTTAGTGCCAGGGGATGAAAAACTGTTTTTT. Protein product: CASSLVPGDEKLFF.